This TCR beta chain was sequenced for a study of cytotoxic CD8 clonotypes in ibrutinib-treated CLL. Study-wide background: The subjects consisted of roughly twelve relapsed/refractory and roughly 15 treatment-naive individuals, with fewer than 18 IGHV unmutated.

Regarding the study as a whole: Clonality grew at ibrutinib response; at progression, it decreased back toward baseline. Circulating CD8+ T-cell counts were tracked by baseline clonality, which exceeded that of age-matched healthy donors.

The planned depth of sequencing spanned 1 in 200,000 to 1 in 1 million T cells. Sequencing was performed with immunoSEQ multiplex PCR; in TCRdb, only in-frame clones are kept and a portion is missing. The repertoire holds 250,000 to 350,000 clones, with 65% to 85% as singletons. Germline V gene data show CDR1 as DFQATT and CDR2 as SNEGSKA (reference sequence). The CDR3 totals 11 residues. Worth noting for this clone: Its antigen remains unidentified. One end of the junction does not line up with germline, which may come from a read error.

The clonotype was recovered from a human donor with chronic lymphocytic leukemia. The source material was PBMCs, sampled at disease progression, from a patient treated with ibrutinib. The rearrangement uses TRBV20-1 and TRBJ2-3, with 10 bases that match TRBD2. The CDR3 sequence: CSARALAGENF. CDR3 in DNA: TGCAGTGCTAGAGCCCTAGCGGGAGAGAATTTT.